This is a list of T cell receptor beta chains from one sample in a study of blood T cells in healthy people across ages. MiXCR, run by TCRdb on the 5' RACE reads, gives a single entry per CDR3 protein. In the table there are some 790,000 distinct CDR3 sequences, around 30% of which are singletons. The material sequenced was blood. The receptors stem from a woman older than 75 in good health. Both conserved end residues are part of each CDR3. A D gene is named only where the DNA matches it firmly. Where a row states a size, it is once, few, many or the class of an expanded clone; other rows omit it.

d_call	v_call	j_call	clone_size	cdr3_aa	cdr3_nt
TRBD1	TRBV7-2	TRBJ2-5	many	CASSTGDRGTQYF	TGTGCCAGCAGCACTGGGGACAGGGGAACCCAGTACTTC
.	TRBV11-2	TRBJ1-1	.	CASNLFGGTAEAFF	TGTGCCAGCAACTTATTTGGAGGAACGGCTGAAGCTTTCTTT
.	TRBV6-2/TRBV6-3	TRBJ2-7	many	CASSGREAPYTYEQYF	TGTGCCAGCAGCGGACGTGAGGCCCCATATACCTACGAGCAGTACTTC
.	TRBV6-1	TRBJ2-1	.	CAPSEASTSYNEQFF	TGTGCCCCTTCTGAGGCCTCCACCTCCTACAATGAGCAGTTCTTC
.	TRBV7-2	TRBJ1-2	few	CASSNRGTYGCTF	TGTGCCAGCAGCAACCGGGGGACCTATGGCTGCACCTTC
.	TRBV18	TRBJ1-5	.	CASSPTRGGSYSNQPQHF	TGTGCCAGCTCACCGACCCGGGGGGGAAGTTATAGCAATCAGCCCCAGCATTTT
.	TRBV9	TRBJ2-1	many	CASSVGQGLGNEQFF	TGTGCCAGCAGCGTAGGTCAGGGATTGGGCAATGAGCAGTTCTTC
.	TRBV20-1	TRBJ1-4	.	CSARDLDEKLFF	TGCAGTGCTAGAGATCTTGATGAAAAACTGTTTTTT
.	TRBV5-1	TRBJ2-3	once	CASSSPEPTDTQYF	TGCGCCAGCAGCTCACCAGAGCCCACAGATACGCAGTATTTT
.	TRBV6-1	TRBJ1-2	.	CASSSTPSGYTF	TGTGCCAGCAGTTCCACTCCTTCCGGCTACACCTTC
.	TRBV11-3	TRBJ2-7	many	CASRGTNSYEQYF	TGTGCCAGCAGGGGGACAAACTCCTACGAGCAGTACTTC
.	TRBV4-2	TRBJ2-3	many	CASSQDREAAGHTVYF	TGTGCCAGCAGCCAAGATAGGGAGGCGGCGGGTCACACCGTGTATTTT
.	TRBV7-2	TRBJ2-5	.	CASSLNGANPITDTQYF	TGTGCCAGCAGCTTAAATGGGGCTAACCCTATCACAGATACGCAGTACTTC
.	TRBV6-2/TRBV6-3	TRBJ1-6	few	CASKGVTARYNSPLHF	TGTGCCAGCAAGGGGGTGACGGCCAGATATAATTCACCCCTCCACTTT
.	TRBV6-6	TRBJ1-3	few	CASSRDGGGSTIYF	TGTGCCAGCAGTCGAGACGGAGGGGGAAGCACCATATATTTT
.	TRBV6-2/TRBV6-3	TRBJ1-1	.	CASSWDPQEAMNTEAFF	TGTGCCAGCAGTTGGGACCCACAGGAGGCAATGAACACTGAAGCTTTCTTT
.	TRBV25-1	TRBJ1-4	few	CASSDQPRGAFEKLFF	TGTGCCAGCAGTGATCAGCCCCGGGGGGCGTTTGAAAAACTGTTTTTT
.	TRBV28	TRBJ1-5	.	CAGIEAGLGGPQHF	TGTGCCGGCATCGAGGCAGGGTTGGGCGGGCCCCAGCATTTT
.	TRBV29-1	TRBJ2-3	many	CSVSQGRGTQYF	TGCAGCGTGAGCCAGGGAAGGGGCACGCAGTATTTT
.	TRBV4-2	TRBJ2-3	.	CASSHGARTDTQYF	TGTGCCAGCAGCCATGGGGCGCGCACAGATACGCAGTATTTT
TRBD1	TRBV2	TRBJ1-1	few	CASKKQGGDTEAFF	TGTGCCAGCAAAAAACAGGGGGGCGACACTGAAGCTTTCTTT
.	TRBV7-2	TRBJ2-7	.	CASSFWSLRGEQYF	TGTGCCAGCAGCTTCTGGTCTCTGCGGGGCGAGCAGTACTTC
.	TRBV20-1	TRBJ1-6	many	CSARDKGGNSPLHF	TGCAGTGCTAGAGATAAGGGAGGGAATTCACCCCTCCACTTT
TRBD2	TRBV3-1	TRBJ2-1	many	CASSQGTSGRSYNEQFF	TGTGCCAGCAGCCAGGGGACTAGCGGGAGGTCTTACAATGAGCAGTTCTTC
TRBD2	TRBV20-1	TRBJ2-1	many	CSARATSGGLYEQFF	TGCAGTGCTCGGGCAACTAGCGGGGGTCTCTATGAGCAGTTCTTC
.	TRBV7-2	TRBJ2-3	many	CASPPRQGSSFDTQYF	TGTGCCAGCCCCCCCCGGCAGGGGTCATCGTTCGATACGCAGTATTTT
TRBD2	TRBV12-3/TRBV12-4	TRBJ2-1	many	CASRRTSDEQFF	TGTGCCAGCAGACGGACTAGCGATGAGCAGTTCTTC
.	TRBV12-3/TRBV12-4	TRBJ1-5	many	CASTYLSGEGNQPQHF	TGTGCCAGCACCTACCTCTCCGGTGAGGGCAATCAGCCCCAGCATTTT
TRBD1	TRBV6-1	TRBJ1-5	.	CASSVMGQDSNPPQHF	TGTGCCAGCAGTGTCATGGGACAGGATAGCAATCCGCCCCAGCATTTT
.	TRBV3-1	TRBJ1-2	few	CASSQSGGKIGVYGYTF	TGTGCCAGCAGCCAGTCTGGGGGCAAGATAGGAGTCTATGGCTACACCTTC
.	TRBV20-1	TRBJ2-5	many	CSGWGSQETQYF	TGCAGTGGATGGGGGTCGCAAGAGACCCAGTACTTC